A single sample is the source of the 10 T cell receptor beta chains below, sequenced in a study of T cells expressing NK-cell markers. TCRdb re-called the 5' RACE reads and catalogs CDR3 proteins one per entry, DNA excluded. The repertoire table contains approximately 550,000 distinct CDR3 sequences. Sequencing was carried out using blood T cells: a sorted CD56 or NKG2C T cell subset, CD4+ or CD8+ T cells, or bulk PBMC T cells (not recorded which). The receptors here all came from a man between 18 and 35 years old in good health.

The V and J genes are TRBV6-1 and TRBJ2-1. Germline CDR1 and CDR2: MNHNS and SASEGT. This CDR3 has 15 residues. The CDR3 spells CASSANLPFHNEQFF.

The chain joins TRBV5-1 to TRBJ2-7; the TRBD1 assignment by TCRdb is unverifiable without DNA. This CDR3 spans 14 amino acids. The germline V gene encodes CDR1 SGHRS and CDR2 YFSETQ. The chain's CDR3 is CASSAGQGAYEQYF. Full variable domain (missing parts from reference TRBV5-1 and TRBJ2-7): KAGVTQTPRYLIKTRGQQVTLSCSPISGHRSVSWYQQTPGQGLQFLFEYFSETQRNKGNFPGRFSGRQFSNSRSEMNVSTLELGDSALYLCASSAGQGAYEQYFGPGTRLTVT.

The chain has TRBV7-8 and TRBJ2-3. This CDR3 is built from 17 residues. Germline CDR1 reads SGHVS; CDR2 reads FQNEAQ. The CDR3 is CASSLGPSGTSTDTQYF.

The chain joins TRBV5-1 to TRBJ1-5. The CDR3 length is 13 residues. Per the germline V gene, CDR1 is SGHRS and CDR2 is YFSETQ. This CDR3 reads CASSPRPDQPQHF. Complete variable domain (other parts from reference TRBV5-1 and TRBJ1-5): KAGVTQTPRYLIKTRGQQVTLSCSPISGHRSVSWYQQTPGQGLQFLFEYFSETQRNKGNFPGRFSGRQFSNSRSEMNVSTLELGDSALYLCASSPRPDQPQHFGDGTRLSIL.

This chain joins TRBV10-3 and TRBJ2-1; without DNA, the TCRdb call of TRBD2 cannot be checked. This CDR3 has 15 amino acids. Per the germline V gene, CDR1 is ENHRY and CDR2 is SYGVKD. CDR3 in amino acids: CAISEGTSGSGEQFF.

The V and J genes are TRBV20-1 and TRBJ2-1; TCRdb picks TRBD2, but there is no DNA to check that call. CDR1 is DFQATT, CDR2 SNEGSKA, per germline (reference sequence). The CDR3 extends over 15 amino acids. This CDR3 is CSARPISGNYNEQFF.

The chain links TRBV7-2 to TRBJ1-1. The CDR3 has 14 amino acids. Germline lookup yields CDR1 SGHTA and CDR2 FQGNSA. The CDR3 region is CASSSGGTHTEAFF.

The rearrangement joins TRBV9 to TRBJ2-7; the TRBD1 assignment by TCRdb is unverifiable without DNA. This CDR3 has 14 residues. The germline gives CDR1 SGDLS, CDR2 YYNGEE. The chain's CDR3 is CASSSRGASGEQYF.

The rearrangement uses TRBV12-3 or TRBV12-4 and TRBJ1-4. The CDR3 loop spans 12 amino acids. CDR3 protein: CASSLFNEKLFF.

The rearrangement joins TRBV20-1 to TRBJ2-3; TCRdb's D call, TRBD2, is unchecked because there is no DNA. Germline V lookup: CDR1 DFQATT, CDR2 SNEGSKA (reference sequence). The CDR3 runs 16 residues. The CDR3 reads CSARGLSSGNTDTQYF.